This T cell receptor beta chain was profiled in a study of identifying expanded T cells in peripheral blood (dated by TCRdb to the late 2010s). About the investigation overall: Separate aliquots of the same genomic DNA pool were sequenced to produce technical replicates, and four replicates were compared in pairs.

Broad study findings and their caveats: The authors expected that over much longer intervals, such as months to years, biological variance in healthy repertoires might increase even further. Variance in clone template counts between approximately 2-week samples significantly increased with total template count across all healthy donors. The binomial model flagged about 1.3 differentially abundant clones between technical replicates, compared with approximately 15 over about two weeks and approximately 19 over around four weeks. Across all healthy-donor time intervals, the beta-binomial model significantly cut both the number of clones called differentially abundant and the false-positive rate.

No immune events such as infections were documented for the healthy donors during the collection period. Time-dependent variance in a beta-binomial model of T-cell clone differential abundance was calibrated using healthy-donor blood repertoires as a training cohort. There were some 10 healthy donors in the training cohort, of whom 3 were female and 7 were male. An age range of about 29 to 65 years, with an average of about 45 years, was recorded for the donors. Whole blood from each healthy donor was obtained from a commercial supplier and was collected at three time points around 15 days apart. For immunosequencing, genomic DNA was extracted from whole blood that had not been sorted. Regarding this clone: The target of this receptor is not known. Base qualities are not provided; no much larger clone lies one nucleotide away.

The immunoSEQ Assay, which relies on bias-controlled multiplex PCR amplification of genomic DNA, was used to profile TCRbeta CDR3 regions. The study's processing was this. To quantify the absolute abundance of each unique TCRbeta CDR3 region, the sequences were collapsed and filtered. Differential abundance was tested with a binomial (Fisher-equivalent) model and with a beta-binomial model adding time-dependent variance fitted from healthy donors. Clones with fewer than 5 combined templates were removed, and a clone was called differentially abundant if the clone's Benjamini-Hochberg FDR was below 0.01. Using the form v = (b*log(k)+a)^2, the beta-binomial variance was modeled as a function of the total template count across the two samples. TCRdb's version of the immuneACCESS table is confined to in-frame rearrangements and falls short of the full clone set. An unresolved V gene accounts for under half of the shortfall where checked; the remainder is of unknown origin. That table supplies the V and J calls and clone size; D and trimming were determined from the DNA. For this sample the table gives 50,000 to 75,000 clones, of which about four fifths were detected only once. Approximately 15% of the sample lies in the top ten.

For CDR1 and CDR2, the germline V gene lists KGHSH and LQKENI. Reading from cysteine to phenylalanine, the CDR3 counts 20 amino acids. CDR3 DNA only is kept here, 60 bases in frame from base 1. Germline trimming: 3 bases from V, 0 bases from J; junction bases outside gene matches: 11. This sequence originates from a person between 18 and 75 years old in good health. This sequence uses TRBV18 and TRBJ2-1, and TRBD2 matches 13 of the central bases. Sequencing input: blood. CDR3 loop: CASSPRTSGSTPSSYNEQFF. The nucleotide sequence reads TGTGCCAGCTCACCGAGGACTAGCGGGAGCACCCCCAGCTCCTACAATGAGCAGTTCTTC.